Here is one T cell receptor (beta chain) with its context. The protocol was immunoSEQ multiplex PCR, while the TCRdb copy is restricted to in-frame clones and leaves out a portion. The repertoire holds around 140,000 clones, with 84% as singletons. This record comes from a study of blood T cell repertoires in COVID-19. This clonotype was sampled from a woman in her forties or fifties with acute COVID-19. Source material: PBMCs or T cells enriched from blood (not recorded which).

In DNA, the CDR3 is TGCAGCGCCCACTCCGTGAACACTGAAGCTTTCTTT. Its translation is CSAHSVNTEAFF. V is TRBV29-1 and J is TRBJ1-1, with D unclear. The germline CDR1 and CDR2 sequences are SQVTM and ANQGSEA. Trimming removed 7 bases at V and 0 bases at J, with 9 bases between. The CDR3 is 12 residues long.